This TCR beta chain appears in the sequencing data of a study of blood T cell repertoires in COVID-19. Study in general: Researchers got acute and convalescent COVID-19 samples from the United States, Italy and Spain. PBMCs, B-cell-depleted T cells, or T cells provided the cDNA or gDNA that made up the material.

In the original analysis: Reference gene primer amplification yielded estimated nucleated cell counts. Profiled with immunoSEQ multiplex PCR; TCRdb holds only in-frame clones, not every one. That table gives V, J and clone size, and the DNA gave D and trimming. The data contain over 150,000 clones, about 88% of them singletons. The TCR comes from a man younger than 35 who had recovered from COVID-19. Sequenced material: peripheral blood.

The CDR3 nucleotides read TGTGCCAGTAGTCTCCTTCCCCGGGCCCAGGCCGGGGGGACCCAGTACTTC. Translated: CASSLLPRAQAGGTQYF. The chain joins TRBV19 to TRBJ2-5; D might be TRBD2 (6 bases). The germline gives CDR1 LNHDA, CDR2 SQIVND (reference sequence). Trimming pared 5 bases from V and 7 bases from J, leaving 26 bases between. The CDR3 totals 17 residues. Full variable domain (remainder filled in from reference TRBV19 and TRBJ2-5): DGGITQSPKYLFRKEGQNVTLSCEQNLNHDAMYWYRQDPGQGLRLIYYSQIVNDFQKGDIAEGYSVSREKKESFPLTVTSAQKNPTAFYLCASSLLPRAQAGGTQYFGPGTRLLVL.